This TCR beta chain stems from a study of T cells in tumors after PD-1 blockade. Study in general: Tumor samples yielded about 22-fold more depth than single-cell TCR sequencing. Regarding the study as a whole: Blood contained about 44% of the tumor's TCR clonotypes.

Libraries were prepared by immunoSEQ multiplex PCR; TCRdb keeps only in-frame clonotypes and omits some of them. The data contain about 5,800 clones, about 63% of them singletons. On this clone: Antigen unknown.

The CDR3 has 13 residues. Germline-derived CDR1 and CDR2 are GTSNPN and SVGIG (reference sequence). Trimming pared 2 bases from V and 6 bases from J, leaving 11 bases between. The source of this sequence is a human donor with basal cell carcinoma. This sample comprised tumor tissue, obtained before anti-PD-1 treatment. The rearrangement joins TRBV30 to TRBJ1-5; a possible D gene is TRBD1 (6 bases). The CDR3 DNA reads TGTGCCTGGAGTTCAGGGGTTGGTCAGCCCCAGCATTTT. As protein: CAWSSGVGQPQHF.